The 28 T cell receptor beta chains in this list originate from one sample, sequenced in a study of T cell repertoires in cytomegalovirus infection. One entry per CDR3 protein results from TCRdb running MiXCR on the reads. Seen here are roughly 150,000 distinct CDR3 sequences, around 20% observed once, and the top ten hold approximately 11%. The sample consisted of PBMCs. The receptors were gathered from a human donor in good health (CMV status not recorded). Some clones in this sample may be carry-over from other donors' samples.

The CDR3 nucleotides read TGTGCCAGCTCATCCCCACAGGGCCATTACAATGAGCAGTTCTTC. Encoded protein: CASSSPQGHYNEQFF. This rearrangement joins TRBV18 to TRBJ2-1; weak D call: TRBD1 (6 bases). The V gene's germline CDR1 is KGHSH and CDR2 LQKENI. Trimming removed 5 bases at V and 4 bases at J, with 15 bases between. The CDR3 totals 15 residues.

This clonotype showed up many times. The chain recombines TRBV7-2 with TRBJ1-2; 7 positions match TRBD1. V trimming: 5 bases; J trimming: 5 bases; junction bases outside the gene matches: 5. This CDR3 has 13 amino acids. The V gene's germline CDR1 is SGHTA and CDR2 FQGNSA. The CDR3, as DNA: TGTGCCAGCAGCGCCGGGACAGCTTATGGCTACACCTTC. As protein: CASSAGTAYGYTF.

This chain connects TRBV15 to TRBJ2-7; TRBD1 is a possible D gene (5 bases). CDR3 length: 15 amino acids. CDR1 and CDR2 from the germline V gene are LNHNV and YYDKDF (reference sequence). V lost 0 bases and J 6 bases, leaving 15 bases between the germline ends. CDR3 DNA sequence: TGTGCCACCAGCAGAGATACGTCAGGGAAATTCGAGCAGTACTTC. It yields the protein CATSRDTSGKFEQYF.

This clonotype has at least ten counts. The chain carries TRBV7-2 and TRBJ1-2; D not certain. Trimming pared 1 base from V and 4 bases from J, leaving 19 bases between. Germline-derived CDR1 and CDR2 are SGHTA and FQGNSA. The CDR3 sequence is 17 residues long. The CDR3 spells CASSLDWTTTRSYGYTF. The DNA for the CDR3 is TGTGCCAGCAGCTTAGATTGGACCACCACGCGAAGCTATGGCTACACCTTC.

This chain joins TRBV4-3 and TRBJ1-1, with no clear D. V lost 0 bases, J lost 0 bases, and 2 bases lay in between. CDR1 LGHNA and CDR2 YSLEER come from the germline V gene. The CDR3 extends over 13 amino acids. CDR3 protein: CASSQEVNTEAFF. As DNA, the CDR3 is TGCGCCAGCAGCCAAGAAGTGAACACTGAAGCTTTCTTT.

The chain joins TRBV6-2 or TRBV6-3 to TRBJ2-1; D gene unclear. Germline V gives CDR1 MNHEY, CDR2 SVGEGT. The CDR3 runs 12 residues. Deletions cut 6 bases from V and 7 bases from J, with 10 bases between. The CDR3 sequence is CASRSDANEQFF. Here the CDR3 DNA reads TGTGCCAGCAGATCGGACGCGAATGAGCAGTTCTTC.

This clonotype was recorded at least ten times. CDR3 region: CASSPGLAGGSYEQYF. In DNA form, the CDR3 reads TGTGCCAGCAGTCCCGGACTAGCGGGGGGATCCTACGAGCAGTACTTC. The V call is TRBV12-3 or TRBV12-4, the J call TRBJ2-7; 14 nucleotides line up with TRBD2. CDR3 size: 16 residues. J lost 1 base, V lost 5 bases, and 4 bases had no gene match.

The chain recombines TRBV5-1 with TRBJ1-1, with D possibly TRBD1 on 5 matching bases. The germline V gene encodes CDR1 SGHRS and CDR2 YFSETQ. The V end lost 0 bases, the J end lost 9 bases, and 15 bases lay between the germline ends. The CDR3 runs 14 residues. Written as DNA, the CDR3 is TGCGCCAGCAGCTTGGCCATTCAGGGCGGGAAAGCTTTCTTT. This gives the protein CASSLAIQGGKAFF.

This clonotype was counted between two and nine times. The J gene is TRBJ1-1, the V gene TRBV25-1; D possibly corresponds to TRBD1 (5 bases). V dropped 3 bases and J dropped 6 bases, with 11 bases sitting between them. CDR1 is MGHDK and CDR2 is SYGVNS in the germline V gene. The CDR3 contains 13 residues. The CDR3 nucleotides are TGTGCCAGCAGTGACAGGGTCGGGGCTGAAGCTTTCTTT. This encodes CASSDRVGAEAFF. The full variable domain, its missing parts supplied by reference TRBV25-1 and TRBJ1-1, is EADIYQTPRYLVIGTGKKITLECSQTMGHDKMYWYQQDPGMELHLIHYSYGVNSTEKGDLSSESTVSRIRTEHFPLTLESARPSHTSQYLCASSDRVGAEAFFGQGTRLTVV.

The chain has TRBV6-6 and TRBJ2-1; 8 bases are shared with TRBD1. CDR1 and CDR2 (germline): MNHNY, SVGAGI (reference sequence). J gave up 12 bases and V 6 bases, and 1 base lay outside the gene matches. This CDR3 has 10 residues. The CDR3 nucleotides are TGTGCCAGCAGCGGGACAGGGCAGTTCTTC. Protein: CASSGTGQFF.

This clonotype showed up many times. The gene calls are TRBV7-2 and TRBJ1-1; D is undetermined. Germline CDR1 and CDR2: SGHTA and FQGNSA. Trimming stripped 1 base from V and 1 base from J, with 7 bases between. The CDR3 length is 14 residues. Written as DNA, the CDR3 is TGTGCCAGCAGCTTAGGACGCTGGAACACTGAAGCTTTCTTT. Its translation: CASSLGRWNTEAFF.

This clonotype was observed a handful of times. V gene TRBV29-1 combines with J gene TRBJ1-1; the D gene is possibly TRBD1 (5 bases). From germline, CDR1 is SQVTM and CDR2 ANQGSEA. This CDR3 region has 16 residues. The V gene lost 2 bases and the J gene lost 2 bases, with 18 bases spanning the gap. The CDR3 DNA reads TGCAGCGTTGAACCCTTGGGGCAGGGCCTTAACACTGAAGCTTTCTTT. This sequence encodes CSVEPLGQGLNTEAFF.

The table lists this clonotype with a few counts. The rearrangement links TRBV29-1 to TRBJ1-3; D gene unclear. Per the germline V gene, CDR1 is SQVTM and CDR2 is ANQGSEA. The CDR3 length is 13 residues. Trimming pared 2 bases from V and 3 bases from J, leaving 8 bases between. The CDR3: CSVESGIGNTIYF. The CDR3 bases are TGCAGCGTTGAATCGGGGATTGGAAACACCATATATTTT. The entire variable domain, with the rest obtained from reference TRBV29-1 and TRBJ1-3, is as follows: SAVISQKPSRDICQRGTSLTIQCQVDSQVTMMFWYRQQPGQSLTLIATANQGSEATYESGFVIDKFPISRPNLTFSTLTVSNMSPEDSSIYLCSVESGIGNTIYFGEGSWLTVV.

This clonotype has more than one count but fewer than ten. The chain joins TRBV10-3 to TRBJ1-1, with 9 bases that match TRBD1. With 2 bases clipped from V and 5 bases from J, the junction kept 6 bases outside the gene matches. This CDR3 is 15 amino acids long. The germline gives CDR1 ENHRY, CDR2 SYGVKD. In DNA, the CDR3 is TGTGCCATCAGTGAGCCGGGACAGGGAAGAACTGAAGCTTTCTTT. Its protein product is CAISEPGQGRTEAFF.

This clonotype was counted at least ten times. The gene calls are TRBV7-2 and TRBJ2-7; D is perhaps TRBD2 (6 bases). CDR1 SGHTA and CDR2 FQGNSA come from the germline V gene. CDR3 length: 15 amino acids. V gave up 4 bases and J gave up 0 bases, with 13 bases separating them. This CDR3 is CASSSGTFSSYEQYF. The CDR3 DNA is TGTGCCAGCAGCTCAGGGACTTTCAGCTCCTACGAGCAGTACTTC.

Of note for this clonotype: A much larger clonotype is one base distant, so this may be a read error. V and J are TRBV28 and TRBJ2-1; no firm D call. The CDR3 is made up of 14 amino acids. Trimming stripped 4 bases from V and 4 bases from J, with 11 bases between. CDR1 and CDR2 (germline): MDHEN, SYDVKM. CDR3 DNA: TGTGCCAGCAGTTCCAACAGCTCGTACAATGAGCAGTTCTTC. This codes for CASSSNSSYNEQFF.

In its sample, this clonotype was seen many times. The chain uses TRBV6-5 and TRBJ2-3; possibly TRBD2 for D (5 bases). The CDR3 has 16 residues. V was pared by 4 bases and J by 2 bases, with 16 bases between. Germline lookup yields CDR1 MNHEY and CDR2 SVGAGI. CDR3 sequence: CASSSIGLASTDTQYF. CDR3 DNA sequence: TGTGCCAGCAGTTCCATCGGACTGGCCTCCACAGATACGCAGTATTTT.

This clonotype was found a few times. The CDR3 DNA follows: TGCAGTGCTAGAAAATTGACTCAGGTGGAGGAAGCTTTCTTT. This codes for CSARKLTQVEEAFF. The chain joins TRBV20-1 to TRBJ1-1, with D uncertain. This CDR3 region has 14 residues. Germline V gene sequence: CDR1 DFQATT, CDR2 SNEGSKA (reference sequence). V gave up 2 bases and J gave up 8 bases, with 18 bases separating them.

Concerning this clonotype itself: The conserved final phenylalanine or tryptophan is absent from the CDR3, which likely points to a read error. The chain employs TRBV7-9 and TRBJ2-3; 10 nucleotides line up with TRBD2. Germline loops: CDR1 SEHNR, CDR2 FQNEAQ (reference sequence). CDR3 size: 15 residues. V trimming: 6 bases; J trimming: 3 bases; junction bases outside the gene matches: 6. The CDR3 spells CASRQSGGATDTQYL. CDR3 DNA: TGTGCCAGCAGACAAAGCGGGGGGGCGACAGATACGCAGTATTTG.

Many counts were recorded for this clonotype. This chain uses TRBV2 with TRBJ2-4, with 7 bases aligning to TRBD1. CDR3 length: 14 amino acids. Trimming at V came to 8 bases and at J to 0 bases, leaving 4 bases not matched to a gene. Per germline, CDR1 SNHLY and CDR2 FYNNEI. CDR3 sequence reads: CASLQGLAKNIQYF. The CDR3 nucleotides are TGTGCCAGCTTACAGGGGTTAGCCAAAAACATTCAGTACTTC.

This clonotype was observed at least ten times. V is TRBV12-3 or TRBV12-4 and J is TRBJ2-7, with D tentatively TRBD1 (6 bases). The CDR3 is 14 amino acids. V dropped 4 bases and J dropped 6 bases, with 16 bases sitting between them. CDR3 region: CASSSRTAVSEQYF. The CDR3 bases are TGTGCCAGCAGTTCACGGACAGCCGTCTCCGAGCAGTACTTC.

The rearrangement links TRBV6-2 or TRBV6-3 to TRBJ2-3; 9 nucleotides agree with TRBD2. V trimming: 5 bases; J trimming: 3 bases; junction bases outside the gene matches: 6. Looked up from germline, CDR1 is MNHEY and CDR2 is SVGEGT. This CDR3 is built from 15 residues. This CDR3 reads CASSDSGRDTDTQYF. Written as DNA, the CDR3 is TGTGCCAGCAGTGATAGCGGGAGAGATACAGATACGCAGTATTTT.

This sequence joins TRBV7-3 and TRBJ2-2; 7 bases line up with TRBD1. The junction had 1 base not matched to a gene; V was cut back by 2 bases and J by 1 base. This CDR3 region has 15 residues. Looked up from germline, CDR1 is SGHTA and CDR2 is FQGTGA. CDR3 in amino acids: CASSLSGGNTGELFF. As DNA, the CDR3 is TGTGCCAGCAGCTTATCAGGGGGGAACACCGGGGAGCTGTTTTTT.

This chain links TRBV6-2 or TRBV6-3 with TRBJ2-4; weak D call: TRBD1 (6 bases). Deletions cut 6 bases from V and 5 bases from J, with 17 bases between. CDR1 MNHEY and CDR2 SVGEGT come from the germline V gene. This CDR3 contains 15 residues. CDR3 coding DNA: TGTGCCAGCAGCCCACAGGGTAGGGGAGAAAACATTCAGTACTTC. Translated, it gives CASSPQGRGENIQYF.

This clonotype was recorded at least ten times. This sequence joins TRBV4-1 and TRBJ2-7, with TRBD2 identical over 11 bases. J was trimmed by 4 bases and V by 4 bases; bases with no gene match: 15. CDR1 is MGHRA, CDR2 YSYEKL, per germline. This CDR3 has 18 amino acids. CDR3 DNA sequence: TGCGCCAGCAGCCGCCCCGAGGTCCTAGCGGGGGGATCGTACGAGCAGTACTTC. Translation gives CASSRPEVLAGGSYEQYF.

This clonotype was counted a few times. V usage is TRBV28 and J usage is TRBJ2-5; TRBD2 matches 8 bases. CDR1 and CDR2 (germline): MDHEN, SYDVKM. V was clipped by 5 bases and J by 5 bases; unmatched bases: 4. The CDR3 loop spans 13 amino acids. The CDR3 nucleotides are TGTGCCAGCAGTAGCGGGAGTCGGGAGACCCAGTACTTC. Encoded protein: CASSSGSRETQYF.

The chain carries TRBV4-2 and TRBJ2-7, with D perhaps matching TRBD1 (5 bases). The CDR3 runs 17 residues. V gave up 1 base and J gave up 2 bases, with 18 bases separating them. Germline CDR1 and CDR2: LGHNA and YNFKEQ. CDR3 sequence (DNA): TGTGCCAGCAGCCAAGGCCCCAGGGAAGAAATAACCTACGAGCAGTACTTC. Encoded protein: CASSQGPREEITYEQYF.

The V and J genes are TRBV7-6 and TRBJ2-5, with 9 bases aligning to TRBD2. Losses at the gene ends were 5 bases for V and 0 bases for J; bases not matched to a gene: 22. CDR3 size: 21 residues. Germline values: CDR1 SGHVS, CDR2 FNYEAQ. For the CDR3, the DNA is TGTGCCAGCAGCCCAATATCGGTGCGGGGGGGTTTTATGAGGTACCAAGAGACCCAGTACTTC. Encoded protein: CASSPISVRGGFMRYQETQYF.